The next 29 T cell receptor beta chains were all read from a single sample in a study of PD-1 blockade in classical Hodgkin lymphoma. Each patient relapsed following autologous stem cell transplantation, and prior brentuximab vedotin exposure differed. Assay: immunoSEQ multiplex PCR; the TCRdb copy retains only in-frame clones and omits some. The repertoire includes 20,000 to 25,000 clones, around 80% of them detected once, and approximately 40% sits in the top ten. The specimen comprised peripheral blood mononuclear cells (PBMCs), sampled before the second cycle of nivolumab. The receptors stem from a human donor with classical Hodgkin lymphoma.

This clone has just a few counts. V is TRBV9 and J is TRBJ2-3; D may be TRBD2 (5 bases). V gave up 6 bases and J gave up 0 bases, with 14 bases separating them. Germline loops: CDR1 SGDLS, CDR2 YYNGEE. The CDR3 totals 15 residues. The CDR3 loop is CASNKGEVSTDTQYF. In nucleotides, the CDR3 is TGTGCCAGCAATAAGGGAGAAGTTAGCACAGATACGCAGTATTTT.

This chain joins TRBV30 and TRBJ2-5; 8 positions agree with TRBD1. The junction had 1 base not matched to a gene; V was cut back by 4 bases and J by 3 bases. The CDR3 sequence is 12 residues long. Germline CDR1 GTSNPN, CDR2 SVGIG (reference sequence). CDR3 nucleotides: TGTGCCTGGAAGACAGGGGAAGAGACCCAGTACTTC. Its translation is CAWKTGEETQYF. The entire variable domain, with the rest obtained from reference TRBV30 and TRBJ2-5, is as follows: SQTIHQWPATLVQPVGSPLSLECTVEGTSNPNLYWYRQAAGRGLQLLFYSVGIGQISSEVPQNLSASRPQDRQFILSSKKLLLSDSGFYLCAWKTGEETQYFGPGTRLLVL.

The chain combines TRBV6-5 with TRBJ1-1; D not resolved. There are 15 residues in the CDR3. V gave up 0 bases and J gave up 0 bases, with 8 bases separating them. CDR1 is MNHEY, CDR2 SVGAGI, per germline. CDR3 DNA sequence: TGTGCCAGCAGTTACTCGACTCCTCTGAACACTGAAGCTTTCTTT. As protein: CASSYSTPLNTEAFF.

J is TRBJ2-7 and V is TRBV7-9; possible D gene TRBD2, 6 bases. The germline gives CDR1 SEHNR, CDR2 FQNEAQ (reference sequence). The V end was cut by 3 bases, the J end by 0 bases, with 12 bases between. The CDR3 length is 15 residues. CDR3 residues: CASSFYPGSSYEQYF. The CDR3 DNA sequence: TGTGCCAGCAGCTTTTATCCCGGGAGCTCCTACGAGCAGTACTTC. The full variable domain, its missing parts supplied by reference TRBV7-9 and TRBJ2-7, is DTGVSQNPRHKITKRGQNVTFRCDPISEHNRLYWYRQTLGQGPEFLTYFQNEAQLEKSRLLSDRFSAERPKGSFSTLEIQRTEQGDSAMYLCASSFYPGSSYEQYFGPGTRLTVT.

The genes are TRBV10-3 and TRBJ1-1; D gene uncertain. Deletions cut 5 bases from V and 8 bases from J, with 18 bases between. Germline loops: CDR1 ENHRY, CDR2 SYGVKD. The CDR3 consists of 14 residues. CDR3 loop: CAISLRSDSTEAFF. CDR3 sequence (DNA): TGTGCCATCAGTCTCCGCTCCGACTCTACCGAAGCTTTCTTT.

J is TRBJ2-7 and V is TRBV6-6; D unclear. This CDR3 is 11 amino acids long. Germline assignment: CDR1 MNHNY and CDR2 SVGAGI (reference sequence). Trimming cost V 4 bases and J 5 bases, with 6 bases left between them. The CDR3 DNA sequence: TGTGCCAGCAGTTCGGCGCACGAGCAGTACTTC. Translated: CASSSAHEQYF.

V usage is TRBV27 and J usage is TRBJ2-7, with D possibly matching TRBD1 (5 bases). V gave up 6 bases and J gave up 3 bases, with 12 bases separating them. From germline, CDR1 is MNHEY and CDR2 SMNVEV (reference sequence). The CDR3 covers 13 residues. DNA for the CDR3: TGTGCCAGCAGCCCTGGCAGGGTCTACGAGCAGTACTTC. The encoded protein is CASSPGRVYEQYF.

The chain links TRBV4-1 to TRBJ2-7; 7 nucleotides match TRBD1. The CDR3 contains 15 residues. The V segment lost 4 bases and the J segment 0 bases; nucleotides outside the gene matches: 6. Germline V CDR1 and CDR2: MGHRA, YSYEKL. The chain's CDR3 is CASSLLTGSSYEQYF. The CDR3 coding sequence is TGCGCCAGCAGCCTACTGACAGGGAGCTCCTACGAGCAGTACTTC.

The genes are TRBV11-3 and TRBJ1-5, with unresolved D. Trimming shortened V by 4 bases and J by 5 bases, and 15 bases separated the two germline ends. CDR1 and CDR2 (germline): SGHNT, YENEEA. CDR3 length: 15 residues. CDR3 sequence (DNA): TGTGCCAGCAGCTATAAAGTGACTGGTCATCAGCCCCAGCATTTT. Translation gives CASSYKVTGHQPQHF.

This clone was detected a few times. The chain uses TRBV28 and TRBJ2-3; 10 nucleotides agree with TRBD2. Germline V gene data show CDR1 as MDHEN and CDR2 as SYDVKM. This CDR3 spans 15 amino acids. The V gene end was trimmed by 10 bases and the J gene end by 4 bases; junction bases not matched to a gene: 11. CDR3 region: CATESSGRVADTQYF. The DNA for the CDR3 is TGTGCCACAGAATCTAGCGGGAGAGTCGCAGATACGCAGTATTTT.

The CDR3: CASSLIRGHGELFF. The CDR3 DNA sequence: TGTGCCAGCAGCTTAATAAGGGGCCACGGGGAGCTGTTTTTT. V gene TRBV7-9 combines with J gene TRBJ2-2; a possible D gene is TRBD1 (5 bases). The CDR3 covers 14 residues. Deletions cut 2 bases from V and 7 bases from J, with 11 bases between. Germline-derived CDR1 and CDR2 are SEHNR and FQNEAQ (reference sequence).

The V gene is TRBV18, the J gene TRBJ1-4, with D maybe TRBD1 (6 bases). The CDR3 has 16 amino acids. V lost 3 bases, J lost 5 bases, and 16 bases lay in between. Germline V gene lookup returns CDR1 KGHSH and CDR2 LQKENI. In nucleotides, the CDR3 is TGTGCCAGCTCACCCCCGTTCGGAGGGGGAAATGAAAAACTGTTTTTT. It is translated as CASSPPFGGGNEKLFF. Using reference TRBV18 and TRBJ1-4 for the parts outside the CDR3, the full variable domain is NAGVMQNPRHLVRRRGQEARLRCSPMKGHSHVYWYRQLPEEGLKFMVYLQKENIIDESGMPKERFSAEFPKEGPSILRIQQVVRGDSAAYFCASSPPFGGGNEKLFFGSGTQLSVL.

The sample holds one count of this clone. Here the CDR3 reads CASSPARIQETQYF. The CDR3 DNA is TGTGCCAGCAGTCCGGCCCGAATCCAAGAGACCCAGTACTTC. V gene TRBV6-6 combines with J gene TRBJ2-5; D not resolved. The CDR3 spans 14 residues. V lost 5 bases and J lost 1, with 11 bases in between. Germline CDR1 reads MNHNY; CDR2 reads SVGAGI (reference sequence).

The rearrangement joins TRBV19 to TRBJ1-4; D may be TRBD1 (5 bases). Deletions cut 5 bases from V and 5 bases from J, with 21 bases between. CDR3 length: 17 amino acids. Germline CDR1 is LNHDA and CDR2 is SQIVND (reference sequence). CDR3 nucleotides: TGTGCCAGTAGTGGCTCAGGGAAGGCGCTTAAGAATGAAAAACTGTTTTTT. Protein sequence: CASSGSGKALKNEKLFF.

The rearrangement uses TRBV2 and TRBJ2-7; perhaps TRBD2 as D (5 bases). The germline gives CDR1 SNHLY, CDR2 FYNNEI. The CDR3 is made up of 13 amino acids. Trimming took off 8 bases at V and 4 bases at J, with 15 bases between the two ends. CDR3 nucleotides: TGTGCCAGCGACGGGATTATTGGGTACGAGCAGTACTTC. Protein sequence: CASDGIIGYEQYF.

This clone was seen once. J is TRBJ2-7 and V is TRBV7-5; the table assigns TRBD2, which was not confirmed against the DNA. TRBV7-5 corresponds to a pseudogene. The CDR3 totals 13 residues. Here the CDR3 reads CARSLGLAYEQYF. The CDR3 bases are TGTGCCAGAAGCCTGGGACTAGCCTACGAGCAGTACTTC.

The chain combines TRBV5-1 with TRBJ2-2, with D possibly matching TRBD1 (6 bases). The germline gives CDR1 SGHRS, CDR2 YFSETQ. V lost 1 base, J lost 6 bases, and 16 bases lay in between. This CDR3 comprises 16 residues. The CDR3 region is CASSLNWGRDSGELFF. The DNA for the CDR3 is TGCGCCAGCAGCTTGAACTGGGGGCGAGATTCCGGGGAGCTGTTTTTT.

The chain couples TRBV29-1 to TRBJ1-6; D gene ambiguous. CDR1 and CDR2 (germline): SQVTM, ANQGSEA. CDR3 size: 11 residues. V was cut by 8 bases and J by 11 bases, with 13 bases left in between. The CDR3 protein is CSPLVRPPLHF. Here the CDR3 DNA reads TGCAGCCCTCTTGTAAGACCACCCCTCCACTTT.

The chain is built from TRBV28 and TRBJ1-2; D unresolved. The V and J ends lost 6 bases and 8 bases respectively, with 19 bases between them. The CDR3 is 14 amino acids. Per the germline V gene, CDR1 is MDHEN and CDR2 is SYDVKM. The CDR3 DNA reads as TGTGCCAGCAGCCGGGTATGGGTCGAGTGGGGCTACACCTTC. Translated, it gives CASSRVWVEWGYTF.

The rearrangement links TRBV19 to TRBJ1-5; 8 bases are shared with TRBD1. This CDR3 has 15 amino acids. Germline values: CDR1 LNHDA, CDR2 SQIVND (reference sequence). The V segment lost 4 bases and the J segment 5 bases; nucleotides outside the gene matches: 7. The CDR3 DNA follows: TGTGCCAGTAGTAAGACTCAGGGGGCAGATCAGCCCCAGCATTTT. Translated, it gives CASSKTQGADQPQHF.

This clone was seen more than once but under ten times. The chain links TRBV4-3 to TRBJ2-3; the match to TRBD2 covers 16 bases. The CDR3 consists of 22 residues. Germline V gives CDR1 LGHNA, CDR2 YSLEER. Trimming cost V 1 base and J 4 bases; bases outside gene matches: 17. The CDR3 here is CASSQVSTSTGLAGGPADTQYF. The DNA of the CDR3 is TGCGCCAGCAGCCAAGTCTCTACCTCAACGGGACTAGCGGGAGGGCCCGCAGATACGCAGTATTTT.

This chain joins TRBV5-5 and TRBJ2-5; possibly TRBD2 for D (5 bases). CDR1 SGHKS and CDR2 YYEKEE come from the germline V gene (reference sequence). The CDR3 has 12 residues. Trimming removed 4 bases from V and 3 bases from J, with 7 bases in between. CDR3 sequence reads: CASSLAKETQYF. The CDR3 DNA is TGTGCCAGCAGCCTAGCCAAAGAGACCCAGTACTTC.

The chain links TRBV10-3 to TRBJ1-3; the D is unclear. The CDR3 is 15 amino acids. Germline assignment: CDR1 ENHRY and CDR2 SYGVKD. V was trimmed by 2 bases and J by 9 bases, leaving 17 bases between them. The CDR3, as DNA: TGTGCCATCAGTGAGCCCCTGACCCTAAAGGGCACCATATATTTT. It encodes CAISEPLTLKGTIYF.

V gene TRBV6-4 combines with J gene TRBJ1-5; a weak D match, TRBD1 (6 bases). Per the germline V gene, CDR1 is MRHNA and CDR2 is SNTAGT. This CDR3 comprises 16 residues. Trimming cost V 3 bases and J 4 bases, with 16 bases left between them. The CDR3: CASSDFLGADNQPQHF. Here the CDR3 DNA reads TGTGCCAGCAGTGATTTTTTGGGGGCGGATAATCAGCCCCAGCATTTT.

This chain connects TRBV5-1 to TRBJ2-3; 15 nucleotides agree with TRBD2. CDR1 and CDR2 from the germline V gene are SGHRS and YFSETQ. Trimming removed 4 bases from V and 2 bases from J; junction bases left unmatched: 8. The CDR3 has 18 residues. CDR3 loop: CASSAGLAGGRPTDTQYF. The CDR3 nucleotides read TGCGCCAGCAGCGCCGGACTAGCGGGAGGGAGGCCCACAGATACGCAGTATTTT.

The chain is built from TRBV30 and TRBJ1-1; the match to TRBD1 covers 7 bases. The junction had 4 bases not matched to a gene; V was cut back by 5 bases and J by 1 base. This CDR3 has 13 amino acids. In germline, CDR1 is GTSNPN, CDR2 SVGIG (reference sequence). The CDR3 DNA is TGTGCCTGGGAAGGGGGCGGGAACACTGAAGCTTTCTTT. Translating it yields CAWEGGGNTEAFF. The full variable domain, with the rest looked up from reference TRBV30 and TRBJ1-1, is SQTIHQWPATLVQPVGSPLSLECTVEGTSNPNLYWYRQAAGRGLQLLFYSVGIGQISSEVPQNLSASRPQDRQFILSSKKLLLSDSGFYLCAWEGGGNTEAFFGQGTRLTVV.

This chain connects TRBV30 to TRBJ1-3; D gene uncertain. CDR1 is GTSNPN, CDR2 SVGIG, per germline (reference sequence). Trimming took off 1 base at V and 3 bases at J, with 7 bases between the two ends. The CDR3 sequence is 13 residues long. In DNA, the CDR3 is TGTGCCTGGAGTGAAGGGAGTGGAAACACCATATATTTT. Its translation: CAWSEGSGNTIYF.

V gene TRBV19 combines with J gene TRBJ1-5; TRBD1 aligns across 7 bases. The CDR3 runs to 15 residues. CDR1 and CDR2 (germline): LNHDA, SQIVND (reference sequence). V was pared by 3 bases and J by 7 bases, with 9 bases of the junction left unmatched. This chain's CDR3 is CASSIAPGQPQPQHF. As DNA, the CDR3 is TGTGCCAGTAGTATTGCTCCGGGACAGCCCCAGCCCCAGCATTTT. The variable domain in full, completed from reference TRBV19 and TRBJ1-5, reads DGGITQSPKYLFRKEGQNVTLSCEQNLNHDAMYWYRQDPGQGLRLIYYSQIVNDFQKGDIAEGYSVSREKKESFPLTVTSAQKNPTAFYLCASSIAPGQPQPQHFGDGTRLSIL.

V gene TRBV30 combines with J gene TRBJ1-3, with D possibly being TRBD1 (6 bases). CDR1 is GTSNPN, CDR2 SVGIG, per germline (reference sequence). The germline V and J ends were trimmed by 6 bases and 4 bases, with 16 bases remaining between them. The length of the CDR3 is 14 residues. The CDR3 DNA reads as TGTGCCTGCCCACAGAGGGACAACGGAAACACCATATATTTT. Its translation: CACPQRDNGNTIYF.